A selection of T cell receptor beta chains follows, all from one sample in a study of cytomegalovirus exposure and HLA in healthy donors. The data were produced by immunoSEQ multiplex PCR, yet TCRdb's version contains in-frame clones alone and is incomplete. The sample contains 120,000 or so clones, 80% to 90% of which appear only once. Sequenced sample: PBMCs. Receptors were obtained from a woman in her thirties or forties in good health and CMV-seropositive. Both conserved end residues are part of each CDR3. The order of the fields is clone size, V gene, J gene, D gene, CDR3 protein, CDR3 DNA. The D gene is left open where the match is weak. A clone size is listed for some rows: how often the clone was seen (once, few, many), or a class if it is expanded.

-	TRBV5-4	TRBJ2-1	TRBD2	CASSLDGSGGYNEQFF	TGTGCCAGCAGCTTGGATGGTAGCGGGGGTTACAATGAGCAGTTCTTC
-	TRBV19	TRBJ2-7	TRBD2	CASRRTSGSSYEQYF	TGTGCCAGTAGGCGGACTAGCGGGAGCTCCTACGAGCAGTACTTC
-	TRBV2	TRBJ1-2	TRBD1	CATRPGTDYGYTF	TGTGCCACAAGGCCCGGGACAGATTATGGCTACACCTTC
-	TRBV27	TRBJ2-2	-	CASSLLAAGELFF	TGTGCCAGCAGTTTACTAGCCGCCGGGGAGCTGTTTTTT
-	TRBV28	TRBJ2-7	-	CASSYSYEQYF	TGTGCCAGCAGTTACTCCTACGAGCAGTACTTC
few	TRBV7-3	TRBJ1-1	TRBD1	CASSPGQGNTEAFF	TGTGCCAGCAGCCCGGGACAGGGGAACACTGAAGCTTTCTTT
-	TRBV29-1	TRBJ1-1	TRBD1	CSVEQGVSDTEAFF	TGCAGCGTTGAGCAGGGGGTTTCGGACACTGAAGCTTTCTTT
-	TRBV6-4	TRBJ2-3	TRBD1	CASSEGASTDTQYF	TGTGCCAGCAGCGAGGGGGCAAGCACAGATACGCAGTATTTT
-	TRBV19	TRBJ1-1	TRBD1	CASSTGQGRNTEAFF	TGTGCCAGTAGTACTGGACAGGGGCGAAACACTGAAGCTTTCTTT
-	TRBV29-1	TRBJ2-5	TRBD1	CSAYAGQGDQETQYF	TGCAGCGCATACGCGGGACAGGGTGACCAAGAGACCCAGTACTTC
-	TRBV27	TRBJ2-7	-	CASSLRWGREQYF	TGTGCCAGCAGTTTACGATGGGGCCGGGAGCAGTACTTC
-	TRBV2	TRBJ1-6	-	CASSGPGSNSPLHF	TGTGCCAGCAGTGGCCCAGGGTCTAATTCACCCCTCCACTTT
-	TRBV5-4	TRBJ2-7	-	CASSLGRGSSYEQYF	TGTGCCAGCAGCTTGGGGAGGGGAAGCTCCTACGAGCAGTACTTC
-	TRBV5-4	TRBJ1-1	-	CASSLTENTEAFF	TGTGCCAGCAGCTTAACAGAGAACACTGAAGCTTTCTTT
-	TRBV6-5	TRBJ2-2	TRBD2	CASSLIAGQNTGELFF	TGTGCCAGCAGTTTGATAGCGGGACAGAACACCGGGGAGCTGTTTTTT
-	TRBV9	TRBJ2-7	TRBD1	CASSPRIDRVEQYF	TGTGCCAGCAGCCCCAGGATCGACAGGGTTGAGCAGTACTTC
-	TRBV9	TRBJ1-3	TRBD1	CATNGGDRDGNTIYF	TGTGCCACCAACGGTGGGGACAGGGATGGAAACACCATATATTTT
-	TRBV5-8	TRBJ1-1	-	CASSLEGRLDTEAFF	TGTGCCAGCAGCTTGGAGGGGCGCTTGGACACTGAAGCTTTCTTT
-	TRBV2	TRBJ2-7	TRBD1	CASSLTGQALSGEQYF	TGTGCCAGCAGCCTGACTGGACAGGCTCTTAGTGGCGAGCAGTACTTC
-	TRBV21-1	TRBJ1-2	-	CASSTLKRNYGYTF	TGTGCCAGCAGCACCCTAAAGAGAAACTATGGCTACACCTTC
-	TRBV7-9	TRBJ1-3	-	CASRYTGGTLGNTIYF	TGTGCCAGCAGGTATACAGGAGGGACTCTCGGAAACACCATATATTTT
-	TRBV29-1	TRBJ2-3	-	CSVGTTSTDTQYF	TGCAGCGTCGGGACAACTAGCACAGATACGCAGTATTTT
-	TRBV18	TRBJ1-3	-	CASSLGTPDSGNTIYF	TGTGCCAGCTCCCTCGGGACACCAGACTCTGGAAACACCATATATTTT
-	TRBV6-5	TRBJ2-1	-	CASSYSASAQYNEQFF	TGTGCCAGCAGTTACTCGGCTAGCGCACAATACAATGAGCAGTTCTTC
-	TRBV13	TRBJ1-4	-	CASSWGRVSEKLFF	TGTGCCAGCAGCTGGGGCAGGGTTAGTGAAAAACTGTTTTTT
-	TRBV25-1	TRBJ2-6	-	CASSVGPGANVLTF	TGTGCCAGCAGTGTGGGGCCTGGGGCCAACGTCCTGACTTTC
-	TRBV28	TRBJ2-7	-	CASSLGRAYEQYF	TGTGCCAGCAGTTTGGGCAGGGCTTACGAGCAGTACTTC
-	TRBV27	TRBJ2-3	-	CASSSPSYTDTQYF	TGTGCCAGCAGTTCCCCGAGTTACACAGATACGCAGTATTTT
few	TRBV2	TRBJ2-1	TRBD1	CASSERTGAYNEQFF	TGTGCCAGCAGTGAAAGGACAGGGGCCTACAATGAGCAGTTCTTC
-	TRBV30	TRBJ1-6	-	CAWSIAQGNSPLHF	TGTGCCTGGAGTATTGCCCAGGGCAATTCACCCCTCCACTTT
few	TRBV6-5	TRBJ2-7	TRBD2	CATGGTPMYEQYF	TGTGCCACCGGGGGGACCCCCATGTACGAGCAGTACTTC
-	TRBV19	TRBJ1-3	-	CASSISGNTIYF	TGTGCCAGTAGTATCAGTGGAAACACCATATATTTT
once	TRBV2	TRBJ2-3	-	CASRGGPSTDTQYF	TGTGCCAGCAGGGGCGGGCCTAGCACAGATACGCAGTATTTT
-	TRBV15	TRBJ2-1	TRBD2	CATSSGAGPYNEQFF	TGTGCCACCAGCAGTGGAGCGGGACCCTACAATGAGCAGTTCTTC
-	TRBV28	TRBJ2-3	TRBD2	CASSKLAGGVDTQYF	TGTGCCAGCAGTAAACTAGCGGGAGGGGTAGATACGCAGTATTTT
-	TRBV7-8	TRBJ1-2	TRBD1	CASSERDSYGYTF	TGTGCCAGCAGCGAACGGGACAGCTATGGCTACACCTTC
-	TRBV6-5	TRBJ2-1	-	CASSYTKTNEQFF	TGTGCCAGCAGTTATACTAAAACCAATGAGCAGTTCTTC
-	TRBV10-3	TRBJ1-1	TRBD1	CAISEPGQGFMNTEAFF	TGTGCCATCAGTGAACCGGGACAGGGATTCATGAACACTGAAGCTTTCTTT
few	TRBV6-4	TRBJ1-4	TRBD1	CASSESAGGPENLFF	TGTGCCAGCAGTGAATCGGCAGGGGGACCAGAAAACCTGTTTTTT
-	TRBV4-3	TRBJ2-7	TRBD1	CASSQEVGRTGLSYEQYF	TGCGCCAGCAGCCAAGAAGTCGGTAGGACAGGCCTCTCCTACGAGCAGTACTTC
-	TRBV29-1	TRBJ1-1	TRBD1	CSVSTRQGSGTEAFF	TGCAGCGTCTCCACTAGACAGGGTTCTGGCACTGAAGCTTTCTTT
-	TRBV11-3	TRBJ1-1	-	CASSLDRLGRVNTEAFF	TGTGCCAGCAGCTTAGATCGCTTAGGCAGGGTGAACACTGAAGCTTTCTTT
few	TRBV28	TRBJ2-1	TRBD2	CASSGPGLAGRSVQFF	TGTGCCAGCAGTGGGCCGGGACTAGCGGGACGGAGTGTGCAGTTCTTC
-	TRBV9	TRBJ1-2	-	CASSQGRNYGYTF	TGTGCCAGCAGCCAGGGGAGAAACTATGGCTACACCTTC
-	TRBV7-2	TRBJ2-7	TRBD2	CASSPNSGGSYEQYF	TGTGCCAGCAGCCCCAATAGCGGGGGGTCCTACGAGCAGTACTTC